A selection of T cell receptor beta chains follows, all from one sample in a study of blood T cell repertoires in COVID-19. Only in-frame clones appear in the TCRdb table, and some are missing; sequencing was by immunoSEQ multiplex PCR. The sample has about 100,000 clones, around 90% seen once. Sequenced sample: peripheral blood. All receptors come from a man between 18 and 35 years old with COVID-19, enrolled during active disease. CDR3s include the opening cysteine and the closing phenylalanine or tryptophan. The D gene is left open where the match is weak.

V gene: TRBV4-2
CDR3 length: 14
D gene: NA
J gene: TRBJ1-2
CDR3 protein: CASSQGQITYGYTF

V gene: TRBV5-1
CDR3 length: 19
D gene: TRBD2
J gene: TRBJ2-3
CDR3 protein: CASSPGQGTSGDPTDTQYF

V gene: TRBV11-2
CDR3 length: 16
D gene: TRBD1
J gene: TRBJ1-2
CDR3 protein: CASSSKAGQTVYGYTF

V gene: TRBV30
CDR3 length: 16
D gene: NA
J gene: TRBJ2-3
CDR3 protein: CAWSVRPGEGKDTQYF

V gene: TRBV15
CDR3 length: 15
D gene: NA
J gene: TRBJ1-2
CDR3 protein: CATSRDPGFNYGYTF

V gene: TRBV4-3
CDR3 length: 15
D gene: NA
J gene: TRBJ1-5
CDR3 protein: CASSQDLRGSQPQHF

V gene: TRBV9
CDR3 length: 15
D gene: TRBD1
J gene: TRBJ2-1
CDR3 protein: CASSVGQGRYNEQFF

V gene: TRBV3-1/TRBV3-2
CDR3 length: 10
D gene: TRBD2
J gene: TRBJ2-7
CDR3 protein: CASGGYEQYF

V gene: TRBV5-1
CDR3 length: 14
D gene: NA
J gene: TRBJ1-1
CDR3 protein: CASSFRRGNTEAFF

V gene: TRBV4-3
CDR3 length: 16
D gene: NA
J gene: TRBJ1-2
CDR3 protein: CASSPTQGHYLYGYTF

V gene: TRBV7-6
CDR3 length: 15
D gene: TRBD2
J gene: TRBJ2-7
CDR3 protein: CASSPGGGRALEQYF

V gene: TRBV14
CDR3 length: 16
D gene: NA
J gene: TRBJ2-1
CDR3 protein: CASSQDGQGRHNEQFF

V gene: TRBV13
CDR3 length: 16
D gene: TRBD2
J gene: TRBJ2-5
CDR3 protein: CASSHRTSGSWETQYF

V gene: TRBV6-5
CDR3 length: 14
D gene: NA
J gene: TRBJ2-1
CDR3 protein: CASSASGGRNEQFF

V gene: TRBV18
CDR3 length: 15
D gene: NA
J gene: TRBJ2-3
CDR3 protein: CASSLRDGSTDTQYF

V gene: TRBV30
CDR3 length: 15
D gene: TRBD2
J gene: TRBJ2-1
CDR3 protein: CAWSDYSGRAGEQFF

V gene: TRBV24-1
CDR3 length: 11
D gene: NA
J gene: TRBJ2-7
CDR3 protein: CATSEGGEQYF

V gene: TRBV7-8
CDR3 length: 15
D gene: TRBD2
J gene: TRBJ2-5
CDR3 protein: CASSLRLAGRETQYF

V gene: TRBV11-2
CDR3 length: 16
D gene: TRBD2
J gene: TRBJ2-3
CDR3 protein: CASRAETGGPGDTQYF

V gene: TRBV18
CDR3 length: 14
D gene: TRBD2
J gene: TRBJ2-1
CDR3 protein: CASSAGGAYNEQFF

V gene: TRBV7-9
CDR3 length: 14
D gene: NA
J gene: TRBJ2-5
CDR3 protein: CASSLAQDSRAQYF

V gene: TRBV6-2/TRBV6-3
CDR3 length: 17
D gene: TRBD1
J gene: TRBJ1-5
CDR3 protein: CASSRGTGGLDRQPQHF

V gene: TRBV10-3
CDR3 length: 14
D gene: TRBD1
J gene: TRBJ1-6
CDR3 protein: CATELGQGDSPLHF

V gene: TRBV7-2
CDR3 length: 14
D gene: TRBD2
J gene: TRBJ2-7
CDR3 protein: CASSLDSGRDEQYF

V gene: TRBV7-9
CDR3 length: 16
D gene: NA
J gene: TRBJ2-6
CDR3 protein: CASSLYQSPGANVLTF

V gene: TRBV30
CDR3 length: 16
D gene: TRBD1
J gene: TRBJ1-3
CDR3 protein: CAWSVPGQGHGNTIYF

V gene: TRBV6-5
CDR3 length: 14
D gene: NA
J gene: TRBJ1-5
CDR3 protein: CASSRTASNQPQHF

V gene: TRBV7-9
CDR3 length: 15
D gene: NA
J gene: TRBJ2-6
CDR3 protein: CASSSPPTRANVLTF

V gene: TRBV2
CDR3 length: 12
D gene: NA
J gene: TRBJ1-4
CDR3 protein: CASSGRREKLFF

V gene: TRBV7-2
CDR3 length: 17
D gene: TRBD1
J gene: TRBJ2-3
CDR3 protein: CASSLVSGQGFADTQYF

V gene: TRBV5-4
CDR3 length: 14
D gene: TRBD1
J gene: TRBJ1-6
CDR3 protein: CASSLDRVTSPLHF

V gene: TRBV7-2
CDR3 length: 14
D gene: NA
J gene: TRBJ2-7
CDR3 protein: CASSLGGVTYEQYF

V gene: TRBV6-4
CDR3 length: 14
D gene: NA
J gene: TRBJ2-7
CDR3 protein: CALRRAGFAYEQYF

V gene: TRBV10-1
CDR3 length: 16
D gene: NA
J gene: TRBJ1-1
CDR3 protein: CASSVSTGSYNTEAFF

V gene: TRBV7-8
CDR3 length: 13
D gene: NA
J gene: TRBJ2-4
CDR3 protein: CASSPRQEVFQYF

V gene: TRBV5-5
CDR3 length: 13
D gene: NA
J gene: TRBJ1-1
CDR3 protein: CASSLGGGTEAFF

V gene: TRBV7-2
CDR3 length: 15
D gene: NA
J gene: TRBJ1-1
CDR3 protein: CASSLVAGWSDEAFF

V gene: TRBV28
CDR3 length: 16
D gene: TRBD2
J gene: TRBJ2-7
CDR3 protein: CASSSMTSGDSYEQYF

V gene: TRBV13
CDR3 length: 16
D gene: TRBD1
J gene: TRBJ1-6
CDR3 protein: CASSLTGTVNNSPLHF

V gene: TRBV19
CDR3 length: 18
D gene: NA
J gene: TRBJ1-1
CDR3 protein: CASSTSWADKALGTEAFF

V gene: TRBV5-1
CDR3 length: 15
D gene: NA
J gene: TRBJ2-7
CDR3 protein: CASSLAQGGSREQYF

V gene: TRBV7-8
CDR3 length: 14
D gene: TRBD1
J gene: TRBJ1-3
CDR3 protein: CASSRTGTGNTIYF

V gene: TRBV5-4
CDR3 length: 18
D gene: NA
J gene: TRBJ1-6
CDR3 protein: CASSLTGYGQNGNSPLHF

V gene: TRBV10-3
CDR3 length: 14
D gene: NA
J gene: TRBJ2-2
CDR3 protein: CAVANTPNTGELFF

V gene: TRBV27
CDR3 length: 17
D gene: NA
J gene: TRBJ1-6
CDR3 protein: CASSLQGTGFANSPLHF

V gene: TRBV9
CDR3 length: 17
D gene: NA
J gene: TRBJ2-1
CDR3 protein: CASSVAGRGVNYNEQFF